This T cell receptor (beta chain) was sequenced during a study of blood T cell repertoires in COVID-19. V lost 0 bases and J 8 bases, leaving 16 bases between the germline ends. Germline CDR1 reads MNHNS; CDR2 reads SASEGT. The CDR3 is 15 residues long. Only in-frame clones appear in the TCRdb table, and some are missing; sequencing was by immunoSEQ multiplex PCR. Of roughly 270,000 clones detected, 85% appear once; the ten largest clones hold roughly 5%. The sequencing input was peripheral blood. This chain links TRBV6-1 with TRBJ1-2; D uncertain. This clonotype originated in a man aged 50 to 60 with active or convalescent COVID-19. The CDR3 DNA sequence: TGTGCCAGCAGTGAAGCGCTTCTAGGCCAAAGGGGCTACACCTTC. As protein: CASSEALLGQRGYTF.